These T cell receptor beta chains were read from a single sample in a study of cytotoxic CD8 clonotypes in ibrutinib-treated CLL. Clones were read by immunoSEQ multiplex PCR, and TCRdb kept only the in-frame ones, dropping some. The sample consists of 49,000 or so clones, approximately 50% of them appearing once. The source material was PBMCs, sampled after 12 months of ibrutinib treatment. These receptor sequences come from a human donor with chronic lymphocytic leukemia. CDR3s include the opening cysteine and the closing phenylalanine or tryptophan. The order of the fields is CDR3 length, J gene, D gene, V gene, clone size, CDR3 protein, CDR3 DNA. D genes are given only for firm matches. Clone sizes are given selectively: once, few, many, or a class where the clone is expanded.

>12|TRBJ1-2|.|TRBV7-9|.
CASSLPRYGYTF
TGTGCCAGCAGCTTACCCCGGTATGGCTACACCTTC
>14|TRBJ2-7|.|TRBV5-1|.
CASRRDVSSYEQYF
TGCGCCAGCCGCCGGGACGTCAGCTCCTACGAGCAGTACTTC
>19|TRBJ2-1|TRBD2|TRBV9|.
CASSLRGVFGGSSYNEQFF
TGTGCCAGCAGCCTCCGAGGGGTATTCGGCGGGAGCTCCTACAATGAGCAGTTCTTC
>15|TRBJ2-1|TRBD2|TRBV2|few
CASGGLAGIDNEQFF
TGTGCCAGCGGGGGACTAGCGGGCATAGACAATGAGCAGTTCTTC
>12|TRBJ2-7|.|TRBV11-2|.
CASSGLGYEQYF
TGTGCCAGCAGTGGTCTAGGCTACGAGCAGTACTTC
>14|TRBJ1-2|.|TRBV11-3|many
CASSSVGSNYGYTF
TGTGCCAGCTCAAGTGTAGGGTCTAACTATGGCTACACCTTC
>15|TRBJ2-7|.|TRBV9|.
CASSKRQDSSYEQYF
TGTGCCAGCAGCAAAAGACAGGATAGCTCCTACGAGCAGTACTTC
>14|TRBJ2-5|.|TRBV18|.
CASSPPVTRETQYF
TGTGCCAGCTCACCACCCGTCACGAGAGAGACCCAGTACTTC
>15|TRBJ1-4|TRBD1|TRBV28|.
CASSFPGQGGEKLFF
TGTGCCAGCAGTTTTCCCGGACAGGGAGGTGAAAAACTGTTTTTT
>15|TRBJ1-5|.|TRBV15|.
CATSGGGTNPGPQHF
TGTGCCACCAGCGGGGGCGGGACAAATCCGGGGCCCCAGCATTTT
>12|TRBJ2-5|.|TRBV7-9|.
CASRQTGETQYF
TGTGCCAGCAGACAGACCGGAGAGACCCAGTACTTC
>13|TRBJ1-2|TRBD1|TRBV5-1|.
CASRFDRGAGYTF
TGCGCCAGCAGATTCGACAGGGGTGCTGGCTACACCTTC
>13|TRBJ2-5|TRBD1|TRBV10-3|.
CAISRQGGETQYF
TGTGCCATCAGTCGACAGGGGGGGGAGACCCAGTACTTC
>14|TRBJ2-1|.|TRBV18|.
CASLREPHYNEQFF
TGTGCCAGCCTCCGGGAGCCGCACTACAATGAGCAGTTCTTC
>15|TRBJ2-7|.|TRBV27|.
CASSPAALLLVGQYF
TGTGCCAGCAGTCCCGCAGCCCTTCTGCTAGTCGGGCAGTACTTC
>12|TRBJ1-2|.|TRBV29-1|few
CSVEGTDYGYTF
TGCAGCGTTGAAGGGACAGACTATGGCTACACCTTC
>13|TRBJ1-5|.|TRBV7-2|.
CASSLISNQPQHF
TGTGCCAGCAGCTTAATTAGCAATCAGCCCCAGCATTTT
>13|TRBJ2-2|.|TRBV18|once
CASSPDRTGELFF
TGTGCCAGCTCACCAGACCGGACCGGGGAGCTGTTTTTT
>14|TRBJ2-1|TRBD1|TRBV6-6|.
CASSTGTVYNEQFF
TGTGCCAGCAGTACCGGGACAGTCTACAATGAGCAGTTCTTC
>13|TRBJ1-5|.|TRBV7-2|.
CASSFSGQQPQHF
TGTGCCAGCAGCTTTTCCGGGCAGCAGCCCCAGCATTTT
>17|TRBJ1-6|.|TRBV28|.
CASSGGGGWTYNSPLHF
TGTGCCAGCAGCGGGGGCGGGGGGTGGACCTATAATTCACCCCTCCACTTT
>14|TRBJ1-1|.|TRBV27|few
CASSLTGMNTEAFF
TGTGCCAGCAGTTTAACAGGTATGAACACTGAAGCTTTCTTT
>15|TRBJ2-1|TRBD2|TRBV5-4|few
CASSLTLAGGNEQFF
TGTGCCAGCAGCTTGACGCTAGCGGGCGGCAATGAGCAGTTCTTC
>18|TRBJ2-1|TRBD2|TRBV4-2|.
CASSQVTLISGGNNEQFF
TGTGCCAGCAGCCAAGTCACTCTTATTAGCGGGGGAAACAATGAGCAGTTCTTC
>13|TRBJ1-1|.|TRBV30|.
CAWSVPISGVAFF
TGTGCCTGGAGTGTACCCATATCTGGGGTAGCTTTCTTT
>14|TRBJ2-1|TRBD2|TRBV29-1|.
CSVEEASGINEQFF
TGCAGCGTTGAAGAGGCTAGCGGGATCAATGAGCAGTTCTTC
>16|TRBJ2-2|.|TRBV11-3|.
CASSLGRTANTGELFF
TGTGCCAGCAGCTTAGGCCGGACGGCGAACACCGGGGAGCTGTTTTTT
>11|TRBJ2-5|.|TRBV30|many
CAWSVKETQYF
TGTGCCTGGAGTGTAAAGGAGACCCAGTACTTC
>14|TRBJ2-5|.|TRBV5-1|.
CASSGGEVIETQYF
TGCGCCAGCAGTGGCGGGGAGGTGATAGAGACCCAGTACTTC
>17|TRBJ2-2|TRBD2|TRBV6-1|.
CASSELREGLGTGELFF
TGTGCCAGCAGTGAATTGAGGGAGGGCCTGGGAACCGGGGAGCTGTTTTTT
>13|TRBJ2-3|.|TRBV19|.
CASSSQGSDTQYF
TGTGCCAGTAGTAGCCAGGGCTCAGATACGCAGTATTTT
>14|TRBJ2-7|.|TRBV4-1|.
CASSQGGGTYEQYF
TGCGCCAGCAGCCAAGGGGGCGGGACCTACGAGCAGTACTTC
>15|TRBJ2-3|.|TRBV5-1|once
CASSLEQTITDTQYF
TGCGCCAGCAGCTTGGAACAGACTATCACAGATACGCAGTATTTT
>12|TRBJ1-3|.|TRBV29-1|.
CSVFGRENTIYF
TGCAGCGTTTTCGGAAGGGAAAACACCATATATTTT
>15|TRBJ2-1|TRBD2|TRBV7-9|.
CASSLESGGNNEQFF
TGTGCCAGCAGCTTAGAGAGCGGGGGAAACAATGAGCAGTTCTTC
>12|TRBJ1-1|TRBD1|TRBV14|.
CASSQVRGWAFF
TGTGCCAGCAGCCAAGTCAGGGGGTGGGCTTTCTTT
>17|TRBJ2-3|TRBD2|TRBV5-1|.
CASGGLAGGAHTDTQYF
TGCGCCAGCGGGGGACTAGCGGGAGGGGCCCACACAGATACGCAGTATTTT
>14|TRBJ2-5|.|TRBV2|.
CASTRGRTGETQYF
TGTGCCAGCACTCGAGGGAGGACTGGGGAGACCCAGTACTTC
>14|TRBJ2-7|.|TRBV19|.
CASSNNGEAYEQYF
TGTGCCAGTAGTAATAACGGGGAGGCTTACGAGCAGTACTTC
>13|TRBJ2-2|TRBD1|TRBV2|many
CASSGTAAGELFF
TGTGCCAGCAGCGGGACAGCCGCCGGGGAGCTGTTTTTT
>16|TRBJ2-7|TRBD2|TRBV4-1|few
CASSQAPGTSIYEQYF
TGCGCCAGCAGCCAAGCCCCCGGGACTAGCATCTACGAGCAGTACTTC
>12|TRBJ1-5|.|TRBV10-3|.
CATATGNQPQHF
TGTGCCACAGCAACAGGGAATCAGCCCCAGCATTTT